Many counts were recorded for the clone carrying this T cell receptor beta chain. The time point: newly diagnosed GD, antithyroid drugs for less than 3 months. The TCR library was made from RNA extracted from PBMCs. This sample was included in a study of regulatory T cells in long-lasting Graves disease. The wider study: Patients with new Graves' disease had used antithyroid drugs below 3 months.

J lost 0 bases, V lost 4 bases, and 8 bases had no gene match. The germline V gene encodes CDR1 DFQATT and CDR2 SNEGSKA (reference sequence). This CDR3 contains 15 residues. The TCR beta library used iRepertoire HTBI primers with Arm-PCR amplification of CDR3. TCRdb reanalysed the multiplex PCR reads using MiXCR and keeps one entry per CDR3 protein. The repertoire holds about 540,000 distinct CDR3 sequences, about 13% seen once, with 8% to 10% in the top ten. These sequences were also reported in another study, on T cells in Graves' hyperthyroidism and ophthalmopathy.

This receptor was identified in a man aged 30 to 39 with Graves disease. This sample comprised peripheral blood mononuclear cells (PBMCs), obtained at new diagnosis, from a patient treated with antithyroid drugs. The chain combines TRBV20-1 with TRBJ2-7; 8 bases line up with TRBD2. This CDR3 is CSATNPGTSSYEQYF. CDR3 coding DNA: TGCAGTGCTACGAACCCCGGGACTAGCTCCTACGAGCAGTACTTC.